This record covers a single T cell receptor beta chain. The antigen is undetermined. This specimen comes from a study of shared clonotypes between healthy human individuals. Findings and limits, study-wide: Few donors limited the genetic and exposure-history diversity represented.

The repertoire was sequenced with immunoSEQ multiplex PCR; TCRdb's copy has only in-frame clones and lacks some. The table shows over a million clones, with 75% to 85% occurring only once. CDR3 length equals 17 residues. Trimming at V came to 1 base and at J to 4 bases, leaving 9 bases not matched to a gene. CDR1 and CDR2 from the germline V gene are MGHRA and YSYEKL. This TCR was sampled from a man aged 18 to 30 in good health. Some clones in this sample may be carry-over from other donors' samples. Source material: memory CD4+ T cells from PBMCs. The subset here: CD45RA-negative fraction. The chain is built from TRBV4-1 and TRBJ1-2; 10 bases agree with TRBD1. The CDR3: CASSQGQGAGFGYGYTF. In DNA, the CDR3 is TGCGCCAGCAGCCAAGGACAGGGGGCAGGGTTTGGCTATGGCTACACCTTC.